Listed here are 6 T cell receptor beta chains from one sample, sequenced in a study of breast tumors, draining lymph nodes, adjacent tissues. From the multiplex PCR reads, TCRdb called clonotypes with MiXCR, one entry per CDR3 protein. The repertoire includes 50,000 to 85,000 distinct CDR3 sequences, 40% to 45% of them detected once, and roughly 8.1% sits in the top ten. Source material: breast tumor tissue. These receptors were collected from a female donor with breast cancer. Some clones in this sample may be carry-over from other donors' samples.

Concerning this clonotype: A clone one base away is much larger, so this may be a read error. The missing conserved phenylalanine or tryptophan at the end of this CDR3 makes a read error likely. The J gene is TRBJ2-3, the V gene TRBV6-1, with 15 bases that match TRBD2. V was clipped by 7 bases and J by 0 bases; unmatched bases: 8. This CDR3 comprises 18 residues. Germline-derived CDR1 and CDR2 are MNHNS and SASEGT. The CDR3 region is CASTARTSGGGSTDTQYS. DNA for the CDR3: TGTGCCAGCACAGCCAGGACTAGCGGGGGGGGAAGCACAGATACGCAGTATTCT.

In this sample, this clonotype turned up many times. The chain couples TRBV19 to TRBJ2-7; D may correspond to TRBD1 or TRBD2 (5 bases each). Trimming cost V 3 bases and J 3 bases, with 15 bases left between them. This CDR3 region has 15 residues. Germline CDR1 LNHDA, CDR2 SQIVND (reference sequence). DNA for the CDR3: TGTGCCAGTAGTATCGACCGGGACGGCAGCTACGAGCAGTACTTC. Translation gives CASSIDRDGSYEQYF. The full variable domain, rest sourced from reference TRBV19 and TRBJ2-7, is DGGITQSPKYLFRKEGQNVTLSCEQNLNHDAMYWYRQDPGQGLRLIYYSQIVNDFQKGDIAEGYSVSREKKESFPLTVTSAQKNPTAFYLCASSIDRDGSYEQYFGPGTRLTVT.

This clonotype was found many times. This CDR3 is CASSSGVGLASDTQYF. The CDR3 DNA reads as TGTGCCAGCAGTTCTGGGGTGGGGCTAGCATCCGATACGCAGTATTTT. The gene calls are TRBV6-2 or TRBV6-3 and TRBJ2-3; D is perhaps TRBD1 or TRBD2 (5 bases each). The CDR3 sequence is 16 residues long. The V end lost 4 bases, the J end lost 6 bases, and 20 bases lay between the germline ends. CDR1 MNHEY and CDR2 SVGEGT come from the germline V gene.

This clonotype was seen more than once but under ten times. A read error may explain this, as a much larger clone is one base away. The genes are TRBV11-2 and TRBJ2-1; D is unclear. This CDR3 spans 14 amino acids. The germline V gene encodes CDR1 SGHAT and CDR2 FQNNGV. DNA for the CDR3: TGTGCCAGCAGCTTAGATAGGGATTATGGTGAGCAGCTCTTC. This codes for CASSLDRDYGEQLF.

The table lists this clonotype with many counts. The V call is TRBV11-3, the J call TRBJ2-2, with 8 positions matching TRBD2. The CDR3 length is 18 residues. The J segment lost 6 bases and the V segment lost 5 bases, leaving 17 bases of the junction unmatched. Germline V lookup: CDR1 SGHNT, CDR2 YENEEA. The CDR3, as DNA: TGTGCCAGCAGCCGTCGATCCAGCGGGGGTCCCGGGGCCGGGGAGCTGTTTTTT. This codes for CASSRRSSGGPGAGELFF.

The genes are TRBV20-1 and TRBJ2-7; D call uncertain. Looked up from germline, CDR1 is DFQATT and CDR2 is SNEGSKA (reference sequence). Trimming stripped 2 bases from V and 0 bases from J, with 11 bases between. The CDR3 covers 14 residues. For the CDR3, the DNA is TGCAGTGCTAGAAAATCCCGAAGCTCCTACGAGCAGTACTTC. This sequence encodes CSARKSRSSYEQYF.